One and the same sample provided the 9 T cell receptor beta chains below, sequenced in a study of T cells in Graves' hyperthyroidism and ophthalmopathy. TCR beta CDR3 regions were amplified from RNA transcripts. The TCR CDR3 was amplified in a first-round RT-PCR using the HTBI primer set. MiXCR, applied by TCRdb to the multiplex PCR reads, yields one record per CDR3 protein. Among under 700,000 distinct CDR3 sequences, more than 45% were seen once, and the ten largest hold approximately 8.2%. Source material: peripheral blood or thyroid tissue (not recorded which). Source of these receptors: a woman younger than 35 with Graves' hyperthyroidism.

V gene TRBV7-6 combines with J gene TRBJ1-4; D ambiguous. Germline V CDR1 and CDR2: SGHVS, FNYEAQ. Trimming removed 6 bases from V and 3 bases from J, with 11 bases in between. This CDR3 has 14 residues. This chain's CDR3 is CASSGEWSNEKLFF. The CDR3 coding sequence is TGTGCCAGCAGTGGAGAGTGGTCTAATGAAAAACTGTTTTTT.

This clonotype has just one count. This may be a read error, as it is one base from a much larger clone. The genes are TRBV6-2 or TRBV6-3 and TRBJ2-5; D unclear. Looked up from germline, CDR1 is MNHEY and CDR2 is SVGEGT. The CDR3 contains 11 residues. The CDR3 DNA reads as TGTGCCAGCAGCCGGGCGGAGACCCAGTGCTTC. This sequence encodes CASSRAETQCF.

This clonotype turned up a few times. CDR3 DNA: TGCAGTGCTAGAGTGGGGGCGGGTGGCTACACCTTC. It is translated as CSARVGAGGYTF. This chain links TRBV20-1 with TRBJ1-2; D is perhaps TRBD1 (6 bases). V lost 1 base and J 7 bases, leaving 10 bases between the germline ends. Germline lookup yields CDR1 DFQATT and CDR2 SNEGSKA (reference sequence). The CDR3 runs to 12 residues.

On this clonotype itself: An end of the junction does not agree with germline; a read error may underlie this. V gene TRBV13 combines with J gene TRBJ2-5; 8 bases are shared with TRBD2. This CDR3 has 15 residues. Germline V CDR1 and CDR2: PRHDT, FYEKMQ (reference sequence). CDR3 residues: CASSLGAGEQETQYF. The DNA for the CDR3 is TGTGCCAGCAGTTTAGGAGCGGGAGAACAAGAGACCCAGTACTTC.

The J gene is TRBJ2-7, the V gene TRBV7-2; D is undetermined. Germline loops: CDR1 SGHTA, CDR2 FQGNSA. This CDR3 spans 14 amino acids. V was shortened by 5 bases and J by 2 bases, with 13 bases between the two germline ends. Here the CDR3 reads CASSHLTGPYEQYF. The CDR3 region has the DNA TGTGCCAGCAGCCATTTGACGGGTCCCTACGAGCAGTACTTC.

The V gene is TRBV7-3, the J gene TRBJ2-7, with D tentatively TRBD2 (6 bases). The germline V gene has CDR1 SGHTA and CDR2 FQGTGA. V was clipped by 5 bases and J by 2 bases, with 13 bases between them. The CDR3 sequence is 14 residues long. In nucleotides, the CDR3 is TGTGCCAGCAGCACCGGGGGACTTACCTACGAGCAGTACTTC. It specifies CASSTGGLTYEQYF.

The rearrangement uses TRBV6-1 and TRBJ2-3; tentative D call: TRBD1 (5 bases). Germline CDR1 reads MNHNS; CDR2 reads SASEGT. V was trimmed by 5 bases and J by 4 bases, leaving 7 bases between them. CDR3 length: 12 residues. CDR3 sequence (DNA): TGTGCCAGCAGTAAACAGGCAGATACGCAGTATTTT. Its protein product is CASSKQADTQYF.

V gene TRBV6-5 combines with J gene TRBJ1-1; no definite D call. V gave up 5 bases and J gave up 11 bases, with 18 bases separating them. From germline, CDR1 is MNHEY and CDR2 SVGAGI. This CDR3 region has 13 residues. The CDR3: CASSLPPRALAFF. CDR3 sequence (DNA): TGTGCCAGCAGTCTCCCTCCCCGGGCCCTTGCTTTCTTT.

In regard to this clonotype: A much larger clone sits a single nucleotide away, making a read error possible. The V call is TRBV9, the J call TRBJ1-2; 7 bases line up with TRBD1. Germline CDR1 reads SGDLS; CDR2 reads YYNGEE. The CDR3 has 15 amino acids. The CDR3 nucleotides are TGTGCCAGCAGCGTAGGGGACAGCGGTAACTATGGCCACACCTTC. Its translation is CASSVGDSGNYGHTF.